This T cell receptor beta chain was sequenced in a study of blood T cell repertoires in COVID-19. Turning to the study itself: Nucleic acid was either cDNA or gDNA, and it came from T cells, B-cell-depleted T cells, or PBMCs.

Some clones are missing from TCRdb's copy, which holds only in-frame ones; the method was immunoSEQ multiplex PCR. Of around 200,000 clones detected, around nine tenths appear once; the ten largest clones hold over 3.5%. This clonotype originated in a man aged 18 to 30 with active or convalescent COVID-19. The sequencing sample was made of peripheral blood.

The CDR3 DNA reads TGTGCCACCAGCAGAGATCTGGCAGAAAGAGGCTACACCTTC. It yields the protein CATSRDLAERGYTF. The genes are TRBV15 and TRBJ1-2; D is undetermined. The CDR3 has 14 residues. The V end was cut by 0 bases, the J end by 8 bases, with 13 bases between. Germline CDR1 reads LNHNV; CDR2 reads YYDKDF (reference sequence). Complete variable domain (other parts from reference TRBV15 and TRBJ1-2): DAMVIQNPRYQVTQFGKPVTLSCSQTLNHNVMYWYQQKSSQAPKLLFHYYDKDFNNEADTPDNFQSRRPNTSFCFLDIRSPGLGDTAMYLCATSRDLAERGYTFGSGTRLTVV.